This TCR beta chain was sequenced for a study of blood T cells in healthy people across ages. Broader study findings: TCR beta diversity per million T cells fell roughly linearly with age.

CDR1 and CDR2 from the germline V gene are SGHDN and FVKESK. Deletions cut 4 bases from V and 4 bases from J, with 19 bases between. There are 16 residues in the CDR3. This clonotype was seen only a few times. Its matching antigen is unknown. Primers used in a second PCR of roughly 7 to 12 cycles were a sample-barcoded 5' primer and a J-beta primer mix. Individual samples furnished no less than 2.5 million CDR3-containing paired-end reads apiece. TCRdb used MiXCR to reprocess the 5' RACE reads, holding one entry per CDR3 protein. The sample records about 1.6 million distinct CDR3 sequences, about 31% being singletons.

This rearrangement joins TRBV14 to TRBJ2-5; TRBD1 is a possible D gene (6 bases). The sequence was obtained from a woman in her twenties or thirties in good health. Sequencing was performed on blood. The CDR3 loop reads CASSRSLTGNPETQYF. CDR3 DNA sequence: TGTGCCAGCAGCCGAAGCCTAACAGGGAACCCAGAGACCCAGTACTTC.